What follows describes a single T cell receptor (beta chain). Residents of about two dozen US areas, aged about 18 to 95 years, made up the participants. The data belong to a study of blood T cell repertoires in COVID-19. Whole-study context: Spain, Italy and the United States supplied samples that represented acute and convalescent COVID-19. PBMCs, B-cell-depleted T cells, or T cells were the source of the cDNA or gDNA that made up the material.

The CDR3 has 15 amino acids. The V gene's germline CDR1 is KGHSH and CDR2 LQKENI. V shed 4 bases and J shed 1 base, with 11 bases lying between them. TCRdb's copy holds only in-frame clones and misses some; the assay was immunoSEQ multiplex PCR. This table holds 400,000 or so clones, roughly 91% found once. V usage is TRBV18 and J usage is TRBJ2-1; D is undetermined. This receptor was obtained from a young man who had recovered from COVID-19. Sequenced material: PBMCs or T cells enriched from blood (not recorded which). This chain's CDR3 is CASSLTVASYNEQFF. CDR3 in DNA: TGTGCCAGCTCACTCACCGTCGCGTCCTACAATGAGCAGTTCTTC.